Listed below are T cell receptor beta chains from one sample, sequenced in a study of response to subunit inactivated influenza vaccine. MiXCR was run by TCRdb on the RT-PCR reads, yielding one entry per CDR3 protein. The table includes approximately 480,000 distinct CDR3 sequences, around 9.9% detected once. The sequencing here drew on PBMCs from blood, taken more than 35 days after vaccination. The receptors here all came from a man over 45 who received an inactivated influenza vaccine. CDR3s include the opening cysteine and the closing phenylalanine or tryptophan. Each record gives: D gene, J gene, clone size, V gene, CDR3 DNA, CDR3 protein. The D gene is left open where the match is weak. A row's size may be missing; if present it is once, few, many or a size class.

d_call: TRBD1; j_call: TRBJ2-2; clone_size: -; v_call: TRBV3-1; cdr3_nt: TGTGCCAGCAGCCGTCGGACAGGGATCACCGGGGAGCTGTTTTTT; cdr3_aa: CASSRRTGITGELFF
d_call: TRBD2; j_call: TRBJ2-3; clone_size: -; v_call: TRBV5-6; cdr3_nt: TGTGCCAGCAGCGTGCGGACTAGCGGGGGGGCAACAGATACGCAGTATTTT; cdr3_aa: CASSVRTSGGATDTQYF
d_call: -; j_call: TRBJ2-3; clone_size: many; v_call: TRBV10-3; cdr3_nt: TGTGCCATCAGTGAGTCCCAGGCAGATACGCAGTATTTT; cdr3_aa: CAISESQADTQYF
d_call: TRBD1; j_call: TRBJ1-5; clone_size: -; v_call: TRBV15; cdr3_nt: TGTGCCACCAGCAGGGGAGACAGGGAAAATCAGCCCCAGCATTTT; cdr3_aa: CATSRGDRENQPQHF
d_call: -; j_call: TRBJ1-6; clone_size: -; v_call: TRBV7-9; cdr3_nt: TGTGCCAGCAGCAACCAACTGACGCCCCTCCACTTT; cdr3_aa: CASSNQLTPLHF
d_call: TRBD2; j_call: TRBJ2-5; clone_size: many; v_call: TRBV20-1; cdr3_nt: TGCAGTGCTCTAGCGGCACAAGAGACCCAGTACTTC; cdr3_aa: CSALAAQETQYF
d_call: -; j_call: TRBJ2-7; clone_size: few; v_call: TRBV5-1; cdr3_nt: TGCGCCAGCAGCTTGGGTGTCGGGGGATCCTACGAGCAGTACTTC; cdr3_aa: CASSLGVGGSYEQYF
d_call: -; j_call: TRBJ2-2; clone_size: -; v_call: TRBV28; cdr3_nt: TGTGCCAGCAGTCCCCTAGGTCGGGAATACACCGGGGAGCTGTTTTTT; cdr3_aa: CASSPLGREYTGELFF
d_call: -; j_call: TRBJ2-2; clone_size: -; v_call: TRBV25-1; cdr3_nt: TGTGCCAGCAGTCCGGGATCGACCGGGGAGCTGTTTTTT; cdr3_aa: CASSPGSTGELFF
d_call: -; j_call: TRBJ2-1; clone_size: many; v_call: TRBV5-1; cdr3_nt: TGCGCCAGCAGCTTGTTGGGGGTTGGGTACAATGAGCAGTTCTTC; cdr3_aa: CASSLLGVGYNEQFF
d_call: TRBD1; j_call: TRBJ1-2; clone_size: many; v_call: TRBV20-1; cdr3_nt: TGCAGTGCGGAGGACAGGGGGGGCTATGGCTACACCTTC; cdr3_aa: CSAEDRGGYGYTF
d_call: -; j_call: TRBJ2-1; clone_size: -; v_call: TRBV4-1; cdr3_nt: TGCGCCAGCAGCCAAGACCACCTCTACAATGAGCAGTTCTTC; cdr3_aa: CASSQDHLYNEQFF
d_call: TRBD2; j_call: TRBJ2-1; clone_size: many; v_call: TRBV5-4; cdr3_nt: TGTGCCAGCAGCTTGTTCGGACTAGCGGCAAACAATGAGCAGTTCTTC; cdr3_aa: CASSLFGLAANNEQFF
d_call: -; j_call: TRBJ2-7; clone_size: many; v_call: TRBV6-5; cdr3_nt: TGTGCCAGCAGTTACCTGGGCTGGGACTCAAACTCCTACGAGCAGTACTTC; cdr3_aa: CASSYLGWDSNSYEQYF
d_call: -; j_call: TRBJ1-1; clone_size: -; v_call: TRBV20-1; cdr3_nt: TGCAGTGCTCGAGGTGGGGGGGTCACTGAAGCTTTCTTT; cdr3_aa: CSARGGGVTEAFF
d_call: TRBD1; j_call: TRBJ2-3; clone_size: few; v_call: TRBV9; cdr3_nt: TGTGCCAGCAGCGGGTCCCGGGACAGGGTCACAGATACGCAGTATTTT; cdr3_aa: CASSGSRDRVTDTQYF
d_call: -; j_call: TRBJ2-2; clone_size: many; v_call: TRBV7-9; cdr3_nt: TGTGCCAGCAGCTCCCGGCGGGACACCGGGGAGCTGTTTTTT; cdr3_aa: CASSSRRDTGELFF
d_call: -; j_call: TRBJ2-2; clone_size: -; v_call: TRBV11-3; cdr3_nt: TGTGCCAGCAGCTTAGTGGGATCCCCGGAGCTGTTTTTT; cdr3_aa: CASSLVGSPELFF
d_call: TRBD1; j_call: TRBJ1-5; clone_size: -; v_call: TRBV27; cdr3_nt: TGTGCCAGCGGGGGGACAGGGCATAATCAGCCCCAGCATTTT; cdr3_aa: CASGGTGHNQPQHF
d_call: TRBD2; j_call: TRBJ2-2; clone_size: -; v_call: TRBV6-2/TRBV6-3; cdr3_nt: TGTGCCAGCAGTTACTCATGGGCGGGGGGGCGTGCTGGACCAACCGGGGAGCTGTTTTTT; cdr3_aa: CASSYSWAGGRAGPTGELFF
d_call: -; j_call: TRBJ2-3; clone_size: many; v_call: TRBV28; cdr3_nt: TGTGCCAGCAGTTCCCCCGGCGGGCTGGATACGCAGTATTTT; cdr3_aa: CASSSPGGLDTQYF
d_call: -; j_call: TRBJ2-5; clone_size: -; v_call: TRBV7-9; cdr3_nt: TGTGCCAGCAGTTTCGCAATGGCCCAAGAGACCCAGTACTTC; cdr3_aa: CASSFAMAQETQYF
d_call: TRBD2; j_call: TRBJ2-5; clone_size: few; v_call: TRBV7-7; cdr3_nt: TGTGCTAGCAGCATACTAGCGGGGGGCCAAGAGACCCAGTACTTC; cdr3_aa: CASSILAGGQETQYF
d_call: -; j_call: TRBJ2-1; clone_size: few; v_call: TRBV4-1; cdr3_nt: TGCGCCAGCAGCGCGACGGGCTCCTACAATGAGCAGTTCTTC; cdr3_aa: CASSATGSYNEQFF
d_call: -; j_call: TRBJ1-1; clone_size: -; v_call: TRBV24-1; cdr3_nt: TGTGCCACCTCCCGGACGAGTGAGAAAACTGAAGCTTTCTTT; cdr3_aa: CATSRTSEKTEAFF
d_call: TRBD1; j_call: TRBJ2-7; clone_size: -; v_call: TRBV24-1; cdr3_nt: TGTGCCACCAGTGCCTGCTGGGACAGGGTAATAGGCTACGAGCAGTACTTC; cdr3_aa: CATSACWDRVIGYEQYF
d_call: -; j_call: TRBJ1-1; clone_size: few; v_call: TRBV7-2; cdr3_nt: TGTGCCAGCAGCTTAGGTACCGGACAGCGGGCTGAAGCTTTCTTT; cdr3_aa: CASSLGTGQRAEAFF
d_call: TRBD1; j_call: TRBJ2-1; clone_size: many; v_call: TRBV29-1; cdr3_nt: TGCAGCGTTGAAAAGACAGGGGGCGGTGAGCAGTTCTTC; cdr3_aa: CSVEKTGGGEQFF
d_call: -; j_call: TRBJ2-7; clone_size: few; v_call: TRBV5-1; cdr3_nt: TGCGCCAGCAGCTTGGATACCACCCCTGCCTACGAGCAGTACTTC; cdr3_aa: CASSLDTTPAYEQYF
d_call: -; j_call: TRBJ2-4; clone_size: few; v_call: TRBV3-1; cdr3_nt: TGTGCCAGCAGCCAAGAAGGACACCGTCAGTACTTC; cdr3_aa: CASSQEGHRQYF
d_call: -; j_call: TRBJ2-5; clone_size: few; v_call: TRBV11-2; cdr3_nt: TGTGCCAGCACCCCGGGGGCCCTGGAGACCCAGTACTTC; cdr3_aa: CASTPGALETQYF
d_call: -; j_call: TRBJ2-3; clone_size: once; v_call: TRBV20-1; cdr3_nt: TGCAGTGTCACTCGAGTTGGGGATACGCAGTATTTT; cdr3_aa: CSVTRVGDTQYF
d_call: TRBD1; j_call: TRBJ1-4; clone_size: many; v_call: TRBV10-3; cdr3_nt: TGTGCCATCAGGACAGGGAGGAATGAAAAACTGTTTTTT; cdr3_aa: CAIRTGRNEKLFF
d_call: TRBD2; j_call: TRBJ2-1; clone_size: many; v_call: TRBV5-1; cdr3_nt: TGCGCCAGCAGCGGAATTAGCGGGGGGGCCGGTGAGCAGTTCTTC; cdr3_aa: CASSGISGGAGEQFF
d_call: -; j_call: TRBJ2-7; clone_size: -; v_call: TRBV7-9; cdr3_nt: TGTGCCAGCAGCTTATCGCGCGTACTATCCTACGAGCAGTACTTC; cdr3_aa: CASSLSRVLSYEQYF
d_call: TRBD1; j_call: TRBJ2-7; clone_size: many; v_call: TRBV29-1; cdr3_nt: TGCAGCGCCGGGACAGACCATCCCTACGAGCAGTACTTC; cdr3_aa: CSAGTDHPYEQYF
d_call: -; j_call: TRBJ2-3; clone_size: -; v_call: TRBV6-2/TRBV6-3; cdr3_nt: TGTGCCAGCAGTTTCTCTCCTGAAGAAGGCACAGATACGCAGTATTTT; cdr3_aa: CASSFSPEEGTDTQYF
d_call: TRBD2; j_call: TRBJ2-1; clone_size: many; v_call: TRBV29-1; cdr3_nt: TGCAGCGTTGGTCAGCGGGGGGGCTATGAGCAGTTCTTC; cdr3_aa: CSVGQRGGYEQFF
d_call: TRBD2; j_call: TRBJ2-5; clone_size: many; v_call: TRBV29-1; cdr3_nt: TGCAGCGTTAAAGACGGGGGGGAGACCCAGTACTTC; cdr3_aa: CSVKDGGETQYF
d_call: -; j_call: TRBJ2-7; clone_size: few; v_call: TRBV12-3/TRBV12-4; cdr3_nt: TGTGCCAGCAGTTCACCAGACAAGGGGGCCTACGAGCAGTACTTC; cdr3_aa: CASSSPDKGAYEQYF
d_call: -; j_call: TRBJ1-3; clone_size: -; v_call: TRBV10-3; cdr3_nt: TGTGCCATCAGTGAGTCGAAGGGCCCCTCTGGAAACACCATATATTTT; cdr3_aa: CAISESKGPSGNTIYF
d_call: -; j_call: TRBJ2-7; clone_size: -; v_call: TRBV11-3; cdr3_nt: TGTGCCAGCAGCTTAGTGCAGGGACGAGAGCAGTACTTC; cdr3_aa: CASSLVQGREQYF
d_call: -; j_call: TRBJ2-1; clone_size: many; v_call: TRBV4-3; cdr3_nt: TGCGCCAGCAGCACAGGTTCCTACAATGAGCAGTTCTTC; cdr3_aa: CASSTGSYNEQFF
d_call: -; j_call: TRBJ2-1; clone_size: -; v_call: TRBV9; cdr3_nt: TGTGCCAGCAGCGTGGGACCTGCCGGGAGCTTCTACAATGAGCAGTTCTTC; cdr3_aa: CASSVGPAGSFYNEQFF
d_call: TRBD2; j_call: TRBJ2-1; clone_size: few; v_call: TRBV4-3; cdr3_nt: TGCGCCAGCAGCCTAGCGGGAGGGCCGGGGTTAGGCAATGAGCAGTTCTTC; cdr3_aa: CASSLAGGPGLGNEQFF
d_call: -; j_call: TRBJ2-7; clone_size: -; v_call: TRBV5-1; cdr3_nt: TGCGCCAGCAGCATAACAACAGGGTCCTCCTACGAGCAGTACTTC; cdr3_aa: CASSITTGSSYEQYF
d_call: -; j_call: TRBJ2-2; clone_size: few; v_call: TRBV11-2; cdr3_nt: TGTGCCAGCAGCGCCTCGACAGGGAACACCGGGGAGCTGTTTTTT; cdr3_aa: CASSASTGNTGELFF
d_call: -; j_call: TRBJ2-7; clone_size: many; v_call: TRBV11-2; cdr3_nt: TGTGCCAGCAGCTTAGAGTCCGGTAGCTCCTACGAGCAGTACTTC; cdr3_aa: CASSLESGSSYEQYF
d_call: -; j_call: TRBJ1-5; clone_size: few; v_call: TRBV15; cdr3_nt: TGTGCCACCAGCAGAATGGGGAGCAATCAGCCCCAGCATTTT; cdr3_aa: CATSRMGSNQPQHF
d_call: -; j_call: TRBJ1-2; clone_size: few; v_call: TRBV5-1; cdr3_nt: TGCGCCAGCAGCCCCCGGGTGGACAGCTATGGCTACACCTTC; cdr3_aa: CASSPRVDSYGYTF
d_call: -; j_call: TRBJ1-2; clone_size: many; v_call: TRBV10-3; cdr3_nt: TGTGCCATTCTTAACGGGGAAGGCGATGGCTACACCTTC; cdr3_aa: CAILNGEGDGYTF
d_call: TRBD1; j_call: TRBJ2-7; clone_size: many; v_call: TRBV6-1; cdr3_nt: TGTGCCAGCAGTCCCCGGACAGGGGTTTACGAGCAGTACTTC; cdr3_aa: CASSPRTGVYEQYF
d_call: TRBD2; j_call: TRBJ2-7; clone_size: -; v_call: TRBV20-1; cdr3_nt: TGCAGTGCTGTCCACCCGGGACTAGCGGGAGGGGAACAGTACTTC; cdr3_aa: CSAVHPGLAGGEQYF
d_call: TRBD2; j_call: TRBJ2-5; clone_size: -; v_call: TRBV6-2/TRBV6-3; cdr3_nt: TGTGCCAGCCTAGCGGGAGGGCCAGAGACCCAGTACTTC; cdr3_aa: CASLAGGPETQYF
d_call: -; j_call: TRBJ2-6; clone_size: few; v_call: TRBV12-3/TRBV12-4; cdr3_nt: TGTGCCAGCAGAACAGGTACTGGGGCCAACGTCCTGACTTTC; cdr3_aa: CASRTGTGANVLTF
d_call: -; j_call: TRBJ1-1; clone_size: few; v_call: TRBV6-2/TRBV6-3; cdr3_nt: TGTGCCAGCAGGATCCAGGGAGGGACTGAAGCTTTCTTT; cdr3_aa: CASRIQGGTEAFF
d_call: -; j_call: TRBJ2-5; clone_size: few; v_call: TRBV10-3; cdr3_nt: TGTGCCATCAGCAAGGACATGCCGGGAGAGACCCAGTACTTC; cdr3_aa: CAISKDMPGETQYF
d_call: -; j_call: TRBJ2-4; clone_size: many; v_call: TRBV5-1; cdr3_nt: TGCGCCAGCAGCTTGACGGACCGAGTAGCCAAAAACATTCAGTACTTC; cdr3_aa: CASSLTDRVAKNIQYF
d_call: TRBD2; j_call: TRBJ2-5; clone_size: many; v_call: TRBV4-1; cdr3_nt: TGCGCCAGCAGCCAATTGTTTATGAAGCGGGAGGGCCCGGAGACCCAGTACTTC; cdr3_aa: CASSQLFMKREGPETQYF
d_call: -; j_call: TRBJ2-1; clone_size: many; v_call: TRBV12-3/TRBV12-4; cdr3_nt: TGTGCCAGCAGTTTATCTTTTCAGGGCCATGAGCAGTTCTTC; cdr3_aa: CASSLSFQGHEQFF